A single sample is the source of the 16 T cell receptor beta chains below, sequenced in a study of blood T cell repertoires in COVID-19 (dated by TCRdb to about 2020). The library was prepared using the immunoSEQ multiplex PCR assay. TCRdb's version of the immuneACCESS table is confined to in-frame rearrangements and falls short of the full clone set. An unresolved V gene accounts for under half of the shortfall where checked; the remainder is of unknown origin. The sample table lists about 100,000 clones, 80% to 95% of them with a count of one. The biggest ten clones account for 2% to 2.5% of the sample. Sequenced: peripheral blood. Source of these receptors: a man aged 50-60 years with active COVID-19.

The V call is TRBV29-1, the J call TRBJ1-1, with 9 nucleotides matching TRBD1. The CDR3 extends over 14 amino acids. With V trimmed by 8 bases and J by 2 bases, 9 bases remained unmatched. Germline lookup yields CDR1 SQVTM and CDR2 ANQGSEA. The chain's CDR3 is CSTGGGIRNTEAFF. CDR3 coding DNA: TGCAGCACAGGGGGCGGAATAAGAAACACTGAAGCTTTCTTT.

The V gene is TRBV13, the J gene TRBJ1-2; TRBD1 matches at 7 bases. The CDR3 runs to 16 residues. J lost 6 bases, V lost 2 bases, and 12 bases had no gene match. Germline V gene data show CDR1 as PRHDT and CDR2 as FYEKMQ (reference sequence). The CDR3 DNA reads as TGTGCCAGCAGCTTACTATACCGGGGGACAGTCAATGGCTACACCTTC. Its translation: CASSLLYRGTVNGYTF.

The V gene is TRBV27, the J gene TRBJ1-1, with 7 bases that match TRBD1. J lost 2 bases, V lost 6 bases, and 6 bases had no gene match. Germline V gene sequence: CDR1 MNHEY, CDR2 SMNVEV (reference sequence). This CDR3 has 14 amino acids. The CDR3 DNA reads as TGTGCCAGCAGCACCGGGACAGTCAACACTGAAGCTTTCTTT. Translated: CASSTGTVNTEAFF.

The chain links TRBV24-1 to TRBJ2-1; 8 nucleotides agree with TRBD2. Germline V gene data show CDR1 as KGHDR and CDR2 as SFDVKD. The CDR3 is 18 amino acids. V gave up 4 bases and J gave up 7 bases; unmatched junction bases: 17. The CDR3 sequence: CATSDRSTSAGGRNEQFF. CDR3 DNA sequence: TGTGCCACCAGTGACCGTTCTACTTCGGCGGGGGGCCGTAATGAGCAGTTCTTC.

CDR3 residues: CASSPQGGYGYTF. In nucleotides, the CDR3 is TGTGCCAGCAGCCCACAGGGTGGGTATGGCTACACCTTC. J is TRBJ1-2 and V is TRBV12-3 or TRBV12-4; the D gene is possibly TRBD1 (6 bases). V was pared by 6 bases and J by 5 bases, with 13 bases between. This CDR3 spans 13 amino acids.

The chain recombines TRBV5-4 with TRBJ1-2, with D hard to call. This CDR3 has 15 amino acids. The germline V gene encodes CDR1 SGHNT and CDR2 YYREEE (reference sequence). Trimming stripped 4 bases from V and 4 bases from J, with 17 bases between. CDR3 bases: TGTGCCAGCAGCGTAGCATCGGGGAGTCTCTATGGCTACACCTTC. Translation: CASSVASGSLYGYTF.

This rearrangement joins TRBV5-1 to TRBJ2-2; TRBD2 matches 14 bases. Per the germline V gene, CDR1 is SGHRS and CDR2 is YFSETQ. This CDR3 is 17 amino acids long. With V trimmed by 4 bases and J by 6 bases, 8 bases remained unmatched. CDR3 amino acids: CASSPGLAGVLAGELFF. CDR3 DNA sequence: TGCGCCAGCAGCCCGGGACTAGCGGGAGTTTTAGCCGGGGAGCTGTTTTTT.

The chain carries TRBV7-9 and TRBJ2-3, with 7 bases matching TRBD2. This CDR3 comprises 17 residues. Germline values: CDR1 SEHNR, CDR2 FQNEAQ (reference sequence). V lost 3 bases, J lost 0 bases, and 9 bases stayed unmatched. The CDR3 sequence: CASSFRPAGVSTDTQYF. As DNA, the CDR3 is TGTGCCAGCAGCTTCCGACCCGCGGGGGTTAGCACAGATACGCAGTATTTT.

This clone came up once. The CDR3 here is CASSSRTGGYTEAFF. The CDR3 DNA sequence: TGTGCCAGCAGCTCGAGGACAGGGGGCTACACTGAAGCTTTCTTT. The chain has TRBV7-6 and TRBJ1-1; 11 bases match TRBD1. CDR1 is SGHVS, CDR2 FNYEAQ, per germline. With 4 bases clipped from V and 3 bases from J, the junction kept 4 bases outside the gene matches. The CDR3 spans 15 residues.

The chain employs TRBV5-1 and TRBJ2-7; D is ambiguous. Trimming took off 4 bases at V and 2 bases at J, with 10 bases between the two ends. From germline, CDR1 is SGHRS and CDR2 YFSETQ. The CDR3 runs to 13 residues. CDR3 sequence reads: CASSKIDPYEQYF. DNA of the CDR3: TGCGCCAGCAGCAAAATAGATCCCTACGAGCAGTACTTC.

J is TRBJ2-3 and V is TRBV7-9; 7 nucleotides line up with TRBD2. Germline CDR1 reads SEHNR; CDR2 reads FQNEAQ (reference sequence). This CDR3 is 15 amino acids long. V shed 5 bases and J 0 bases; nucleotides not matched to a gene: 5. CDR3: CASSGPAGSTDTQYF. In DNA, the CDR3 is TGTGCCAGCAGCGGGCCAGCGGGGAGCACAGATACGCAGTATTTT. The full variable domain, completed using reference TRBV7-9 and TRBJ2-3, is DTGVSQNPRHKITKRGQNVTFRCDPISEHNRLYWYRQTLGQGPEFLTYFQNEAQLEKSRLLSDRFSAERPKGSFSTLEIQRTEQGDSAMYLCASSGPAGSTDTQYFGPGTRLTVL.

V and J are TRBV5-4 and TRBJ2-1; a weak D match, TRBD1 (5 bases). Germline V gene sequence: CDR1 SGHNT, CDR2 YYREEE (reference sequence). This CDR3 has 15 residues. Trimming removed 1 base from V and 5 bases from J, with 13 bases in between. CDR3 amino acids: CASSLTRLGDNEQFF. The CDR3 DNA is TGTGCCAGCAGCTTGACCAGGTTAGGGGACAATGAGCAGTTCTTC. Full variable domain (missing parts from reference TRBV5-4 and TRBJ2-1): ETGVTQSPTHLIKTRGQQVTLRCSSQSGHNTVSWYQQALGQGPQFIFQYYREEENGRGNFPPRFSGLQFPNYSSELNVNALELDDSALYLCASSLTRLGDNEQFFGPGTRLTVL.

There are a few counts of this clone. The genes are TRBV7-8 and TRBJ1-1, with a tentative D call TRBD1 (5 bases). The ends were cut back, 5 bases at V and 0 bases at J, with 16 bases in the middle. The CDR3 contains 16 residues. Per the germline V gene, CDR1 is SGHVS and CDR2 is FQNEAQ. CDR3 amino acids: CASSLAQGYMNTEAFF. The CDR3 DNA reads TGTGCCAGCAGCCTCGCGCAGGGCTATATGAACACTGAAGCTTTCTTT.

The chain uses TRBV7-9 and TRBJ1-4, with 10 bases matching TRBD1. Trimming took 5 bases from V and 8 from J; bases not matched to a gene: 5. Germline CDR1 and CDR2: SEHNR and FQNEAQ (reference sequence). The CDR3 extends over 14 amino acids. Here the CDR3 DNA reads TGTGCCAGCAGCGAGGGACAGGGGTGGGAAAAACTGTTTTTT. It encodes CASSEGQGWEKLFF.

The chain has TRBV30 and TRBJ1-1; a possible D gene is TRBD1 (6 bases). CDR3 size: 13 residues. Germline V lookup: CDR1 GTSNPN, CDR2 SVGIG (reference sequence). V gave up 4 bases and J gave up 5 bases, with 14 bases separating them. The chain's CDR3 is CAWKKQGWTEAFF. In DNA form, the CDR3 reads TGTGCCTGGAAAAAACAGGGATGGACTGAAGCTTTCTTT.

V and J are TRBV21-1 and TRBJ2-1; the table calls TRBD2, which could not be checked here. TRBV21-1 is a documented pseudogene. This CDR3 contains 16 residues. CDR3: CASSTMGMGLYNEQFF. The DNA of the CDR3 is TGTGCCAGCAGCACGATGGGGATGGGACTTTACAATGAGCAGTTCTTC.